This T cell receptor (beta chain) was recovered during a study of T cell clones after liver transplantation. Turning to the study itself: Apart from a few HCV-positive recipients, transplants were for non-autoimmune, non-viral reasons. Study-wide results and limits: The donor-reactive repertoire was only partly measurable in a couple of subjects, lacking donor cells. Donor-reactive sequences fell more than third party-reactive ones, suggesting partial deletion.

Profiling relied on immunoSEQ multiplex PCR, and the TCRdb table lists in-frame clones only, not all of them. This table holds around 120,000 clones, approximately 90% found once. Germline values: CDR1 MNHEY, CDR2 SVGAGI. V lost 6 bases and J lost 12, with 15 bases in between. The CDR3 is 12 amino acids. Remarks on this clone: Its antigen is still unknown.

The chain couples TRBV6-5 to TRBJ2-1; D is uncertain. Sequencing used CD4+ T cells from blood, obtained 12 months after liver transplant. This TCR was recovered from a human patient who received a liver transplant. Some T cells may be supplied by the graft donor. This chain's CDR3 is CASSQVSGLQFF. The CDR3 DNA reads as TGTGCCAGCAGCCAAGTTAGTGGGTTGCAGTTCTTC.